Presented here are 20 T cell receptor beta chains from one specimen sequenced in a study of blood T cells in healthy people across ages. Primed by a sample-barcoded 5' primer and a J-beta primer mix, a second PCR proceeded for roughly 6 to 12 cycles. TCRdb used MiXCR to reprocess the 5' RACE reads, holding one entry per CDR3 protein. The sample consists of 1.5 million to 2 million distinct CDR3 sequences, about two fifths of them appearing once. The sample taken for sequencing was blood. These receptors all stem from a human donor in good health.

The CDR3 bases are TGCAGCGTTGATCCAGGGGGCTACAATGAGCAGTACTTC. It yields the protein CSVDPGGYNEQYF. The chain links TRBV29-1 to TRBJ2-4; 8 positions match TRBD1. The CDR3 is 13 residues long. The germline V gene encodes CDR1 SQVTM and CDR2 ANQGSEA. The trim removed 3 bases at V and 13 bases at J, leaving 11 bases unmatched.

The chain has TRBV6-5 and TRBJ2-1, with D uncertain. V lost 2 bases, J lost 6 bases, and 5 bases lay in between. The germline V gene has CDR1 MNHEY and CDR2 SVGAGI. There are 12 residues in the CDR3. Written as DNA, the CDR3 is TGTGCCAGCAGTTACCGTACCAATGAGCAGTTCTTC. Its translation: CASSYRTNEQFF.

The genes are TRBV7-2 and TRBJ2-3, with D possibly matching TRBD2 (7 bases). The CDR3 totals 17 residues. CDR1 and CDR2 from the germline V gene are SGHTA and FQGNSA. The germline V and J ends were trimmed by 6 bases and 1 base, with 20 bases remaining between them. The CDR3 region is CASSYLWRGRGTDTQYF. The CDR3 DNA follows: TGTGCCAGCAGTTACCTTTGGCGGGGGCGTGGCACAGATACGCAGTATTTT. Combining the CDR3 with reference TRBV7-2 and TRBJ2-3 gives the whole variable domain GAGVSQSPSNKVTEKGKDVELRCDPISGHTALYWYRQSLGQGLEFLIYFQGNSAPDKSGLPSDRFSAERTGGSVSTLTIQRTQQEDSAVYLCASSYLWRGRGTDTQYFGPGTRLTVL.

The chain carries TRBV2 and TRBJ1-2; D might be TRBD1 (5 bases). V was clipped by 10 bases and J by 2 bases, with 17 bases between them. Germline lookup yields CDR1 SNHLY and CDR2 FYNNEI. The CDR3 totals 14 residues. The CDR3 loop is CATAGGTPNYGYTF. CDR3 nucleotides: TGTGCCACCGCAGGTGGGACCCCAAACTATGGCTACACCTTC.

This chain joins TRBV2 and TRBJ1-6, with TRBD1 matching over 10 bases. V was pared by 5 bases and J by 4 bases, with 2 bases of the junction left unmatched. CDR1 and CDR2 (germline): SNHLY, FYNNEI. The CDR3 is 15 amino acids. The CDR3 region has the DNA TGTGCCAGCAGTACGGACAGGGGGTATAATTCACCCCTCCACTTT. It is translated as CASSTDRGYNSPLHF.

This clonotype has more than one count but fewer than ten. The chain employs TRBV7-2 and TRBJ2-7; D possibly uses TRBD1 or TRBD2 (6 bases each). The length of the CDR3 is 15 residues. V lost 1 base, J lost 2 bases, and 12 bases lay in between. Germline V lookup: CDR1 SGHTA, CDR2 FQGNSA. The CDR3 region has the DNA TGTGCCAGCAGCTTAGGGATGGGGGGCCCCTACGAGCAGTACTTC. This sequence encodes CASSLGMGGPYEQYF.

The J gene is TRBJ2-4, the V gene TRBV20-1, with D perhaps TRBD1 or TRBD2 (5 bases each). V shed 1 base and J shed 15 bases, with 31 bases lying between them. Germline V gene data show CDR1 as DFQATT and CDR2 as SNEGSKA (reference sequence). The CDR3 covers 17 residues. CDR3 protein: CSARAIPPRRGSYERYF. The CDR3 DNA follows: TGCAGTGCTAGAGCCATACCCCCTCGACGGGGCTCCTACGAGCGGTACTTC.

The rearrangement links TRBV6-2 or TRBV6-3 to TRBJ1-1; D gene unclear. The CDR3 loop spans 15 amino acids. The V end was cut by 0 bases, the J end by 10 bases, with 18 bases between. In germline, CDR1 is MNHEY, CDR2 SVGEGT. This chain's CDR3 is CASSYSSGGGTVAFF. CDR3 sequence (DNA): TGTGCCAGCAGTTACTCGAGTGGTGGCGGAACCGTAGCTTTCTTT.

This rearrangement joins TRBV20-1 to TRBJ2-7; the match to TRBD1 covers 7 bases. CDR3 length: 14 amino acids. From germline, CDR1 is DFQATT and CDR2 SNEGSKA (reference sequence). With 5 bases clipped from V and 0 bases from J, the junction kept 7 bases outside the gene matches. In DNA form, the CDR3 reads TGCAGTGCTTTAGACAGGGCCAGCTCCTACGAGCAGTACTTC. Translation: CSALDRASSYEQYF.

The genes are TRBV11-2 and TRBJ2-7; D tentatively fits TRBD1 or TRBD2 (6 bases each). Germline V gives CDR1 SGHAT, CDR2 FQNNGV. The germline V and J ends were trimmed by 5 bases and 3 bases, with 20 bases remaining between them. CDR3 length: 16 residues. Here the CDR3 reads CASSPRGAFPLYEQYF. In nucleotides, the CDR3 is TGTGCCAGCAGCCCTAGGGGGGCCTTTCCTCTCTACGAGCAGTACTTC. The variable domain in full, with the rest retrieved from reference TRBV11-2 and TRBJ2-7, is EAGVAQSPRYKIIEKRQSVAFWCNPISGHATLYWYQQILGQGPKLLIQFQNNGVVDDSQLPKDRFSAERLKGVDSTLKIQPAKLEDSAVYLCASSPRGAFPLYEQYFGPGTRLTVT.

This clonotype was observed at least ten times. The V gene is TRBV27, the J gene TRBJ2-7; TRBD1 is a possible D gene (5 bases). V lost 6 bases to trimming and J lost 4 bases, with 13 bases between them. The CDR3 has 13 amino acids. Looked up from germline, CDR1 is MNHEY and CDR2 is SMNVEV (reference sequence). CDR3 nucleotides: TGTGCCAGCAGCTTAGGACGGACATACGAGCAGTACTTC. It yields the protein CASSLGRTYEQYF.

This clonotype was counted between two and nine times. The chain has TRBV7-2 and TRBJ2-7, with 9 bases lining up with TRBD1. This CDR3 spans 13 amino acids. Germline CDR1 is SGHTA and CDR2 is FQGNSA. V lost 8 bases and J lost 5; bases outside the gene matches: 7. The CDR3 region is CASGGQGGDEQYF. DNA for the CDR3: TGTGCCAGCGGGGGACAGGGAGGAGACGAGCAGTACTTC. The whole variable domain, filled in from reference TRBV7-2 and TRBJ2-7, reads GAGVSQSPSNKVTEKGKDVELRCDPISGHTALYWYRQSLGQGLEFLIYFQGNSAPDKSGLPSDRFSAERTGGSVSTLTIQRTQQEDSAVYLCASGGQGGDEQYFGPGTRLTVT.

Concerning this clonotype: Mismatch with germline at one junction end may stem from a read error. This chain links TRBV7-2 with TRBJ2-4, with D possibly called TRBD1 or TRBD2 (5 bases each). The J call could be wrong; TRBJ2-7 is a better fit for the DNA end. Germline V gives CDR1 SGHTA, CDR2 FQGNSA. The CDR3 has 14 residues. The CDR3 sequence: CAGSWDALSYEQYF. The CDR3 bases are TGTGCCGGCAGTTGGGACGCCTTATCCTACGAGCAGTACTTC.

The genes are TRBV11-3 and TRBJ1-2; D gene unclear. The V end lost 4 bases, the J end lost 8 bases, and 14 bases lay between the germline ends. The CDR3 is made up of 13 amino acids. Germline CDR1 reads SGHNT; CDR2 reads YENEEA. The DNA of the CDR3 is TGTGCCAGCAGCTCCTCACGTGTACGGGGCTACACCTTC. Translated, it gives CASSSSRVRGYTF.

This clonotype showed up just a few times. The V and J genes are TRBV14 and TRBJ1-2; D gene unclear. Trimming left V 5 bases short and J 10 bases short, with 14 bases between. Germline loops: CDR1 SGHDN, CDR2 FVKESK. The CDR3 sequence is 12 residues long. DNA for the CDR3: TGTGCCAGCAGCGCAACTATTGGGGACTACACCTTC. It is translated as CASSATIGDYTF.

This sequence joins TRBV10-3 and TRBJ2-3, with 7 bases that match TRBD1. Germline assignment: CDR1 ENHRY and CDR2 SYGVKD. Germline trimming cut 4 bases from V and 2 bases from J; bases unmatched to any gene: 6. This CDR3 comprises 15 residues. CDR3 in amino acids: CAISVDRAFTDTQYF. Here the CDR3 DNA reads TGTGCCATCAGTGTAGACAGGGCTTTCACAGATACGCAGTATTTT.

This clonotype was observed a handful of times. The V and J genes are TRBV5-1 and TRBJ2-7; D is uncertain. Trimming pared 0 bases from V and 5 bases from J, leaving 9 bases between. CDR3 size: 13 residues. Germline V lookup: CDR1 SGHRS, CDR2 YFSETQ. The CDR3 DNA sequence: TGCGCCAGCAGCTTGGGTACAGTGGACGAGCAGTACTTC. Its translation: CASSLGTVDEQYF.

The chain uses TRBV5-1 and TRBJ1-2; D is undetermined. This CDR3 comprises 14 residues. V was shortened by 3 bases and J by 3 bases, with 12 bases between the two germline ends. Per germline, CDR1 SGHRS and CDR2 YFSETQ. CDR3 DNA: TGCGCCAGCAGCTGGGTAGCCGGACACTATGGCTACACCTTC. Translation gives CASSWVAGHYGYTF.

This chain uses TRBV29-1 with TRBJ1-2; the D gene is possibly TRBD1 (6 bases). This CDR3 has 12 residues. Trimming took off 2 bases at V and 6 bases at J, with 10 bases between the two ends. Germline CDR1 is SQVTM and CDR2 is ANQGSEA. The CDR3 spells CSVEKGGDGYTF. The CDR3 DNA reads TGCAGCGTTGAAAAGGGGGGGGATGGCTACACCTTC. Complete variable domain (other parts from reference TRBV29-1 and TRBJ1-2): SAVISQKPSRDICQRGTSLTIQCQVDSQVTMMFWYRQQPGQSLTLIATANQGSEATYESGFVIDKFPISRPNLTFSTLTVSNMSPEDSSIYLCSVEKGGDGYTFGSGTRLTVV.

This clonotype was seen at least ten times. The rearrangement uses TRBV6-6 and TRBJ1-1; no reliable D call. In germline, CDR1 is MNHNY, CDR2 SVGAGI (reference sequence). The V gene lost 6 bases and the J gene lost 1 base, with 9 bases spanning the gap. The CDR3 covers 13 residues. CDR3 region: CASSLHPNTEAFF. The CDR3 bases are TGTGCCAGCAGCCTACATCCGAACACTGAAGCTTTCTTT.